This TCR beta chain was captured by sequencing in a study of cytomegalovirus exposure and HLA in healthy donors. The CDR3 spans 13 residues. Trimming took off 11 bases at V and 6 bases at J, with 20 bases between the two ends. Germline V gene sequence: CDR1 SNHLY, CDR2 FYNNEI. On this clone: Its antigen remains unknown.

The donors gave bone marrow, and they were healthy. Study-level points and caveats: Later work showed greater clonal expansion in HLA-associated TCR beta chains than in equally common others. A list of approximately 150 TCR beta chains associated with cytomegalovirus was given.

PCR involved 60 Vbeta and 13 Jbeta primers. TCRdb's copy holds only in-frame clones and misses some; the assay was immunoSEQ multiplex PCR. The table includes 100,000 to 150,000 clones, roughly three quarters detected once. The material sequenced was PBMCs. This receptor was taken from a woman aged 25 to 45 in good health and CMV-seronegative. The genes are TRBV2 and TRBJ2-7; possibly TRBD2 for D (6 bases). CDR3: CAFSGLPGSEQYF. In nucleotides, the CDR3 is TGTGCCTTTTCGGGACTCCCCGGGTCCGAGCAGTACTTC.